The 2 T cell receptor beta chains below were found in one sample sequenced in a study of vaccination and CD4 T cells after COVID-19. The Oncomine TCR Beta short-read assay was what sequenced the DNA obtained from cultured CD4+ T cells. One entry per CDR3 protein, called by TCRdb with MiXCR from the PCR reads. The table lists approximately 13,000 distinct CDR3 sequences, roughly 31% of them singletons. No cognate antigen is known for these TCRs. Treatment noted: roughly 10-day PBMC culture with coronavirus spike peptide pools or control peptides (ViraFEST assay). The source material was cultured CD4+ T cells from blood. The receptors here all came from a human donor with COVID-19.

The chain is built from TRBV20-1 and TRBJ2-3; TRBD1 might be the D (6 bases). CDR1 and CDR2 (germline): DFQATT, SNEGSKA (reference sequence). This CDR3 contains 13 residues. V was shortened by 4 bases and J by 2 bases, with 10 bases between the two germline ends. CDR3 nucleotides: TGCAGTGCTAAATCAGGGGCCACAGATACGCAGTATTTT. Protein sequence: CSAKSGATDTQYF.

This chain links TRBV20-1 with TRBJ2-1, with a tentative D call TRBD2 (6 bases). CDR3 size: 13 residues. Germline V gene sequence: CDR1 DFQATT, CDR2 SNEGSKA (reference sequence). V shed 8 bases and J shed 3 bases, with 14 bases lying between them. In DNA, the CDR3 is TGCAGTCCCAGGCGGGGCAACTACAATGAGCAGTTCTTC. Translation gives CSPRRGNYNEQFF.